Listed below are T cell receptor beta chains from one sample, sequenced in a study of vaccination and CD4 T cells after COVID-19. Their antigens remain unidentified. TCRdb analysed the PCR reads with MiXCR anew, one entry per CDR3 protein. Of some 14,000 distinct CDR3 sequences listed, 40% to 45% are singletons. Input material: CD4+ T cells from blood, cultured in vitro. The receptors were sampled from a human donor who had recovered from COVID-19. The CDR3 runs from the conserved cysteine through the conserved F or W. Fields, in order: CDR3 length, V gene, J gene, D gene, clone size, CDR3 protein, CDR3 DNA. D genes are given only for firm matches. Some rows have no size entry. The others give once, few or many, or a class for an expanded clone.

>17|TRBV19|TRBJ1-2|-|few
CASSPINGQGRIDGYTF
TGTGCCAGTAGTCCCATCAACGGGCAGGGGAGGATCGATGGCTACACCTTC
>17|TRBV5-4|TRBJ2-3|TRBD2|-
CASSLKALAGDTDTQYF
TGTGCCAGCAGTCTGAAGGCACTAGCGGGAGATACAGATACGCAGTATTTT
>17|TRBV12-3/TRBV12-4|TRBJ2-5|TRBD2|once
CASSKQRTSGRKETQYF
TGTGCCAGCAGCAAACAGAGGACTAGCGGGAGGAAAGAGACCCAGTACTTC
>11|TRBV24-1|TRBJ2-5|-|-
CATSDRETQYF
TGTGCCACCAGTGATAGGGAGACCCAGTACTTC
>17|TRBV11-3|TRBJ2-2|TRBD1|-
CASSPARGLGTTGELFF
TGTGCCAGCAGCCCCGCAAGGGGGCTCGGAACGACCGGGGAGCTGTTTTTT
>14|TRBV10-2|TRBJ1-6|TRBD1|-
CASRDGQGWSPLHF
TGCGCCAGCAGGGATGGACAGGGATGGTCACCCCTCCACTTT
>16|TRBV2|TRBJ2-6|-|few
CASSDDEGSGANVLTF
TGTGCCAGCAGTGACGATGAAGGCTCTGGGGCCAACGTCCTGACTTTC
>14|TRBV30|TRBJ1-2|TRBD1|once
CAWSPNRGLNGYTF
TGTGCCTGGAGTCCAAACAGGGGATTAAATGGCTACACCTTC
>14|TRBV20-1|TRBJ2-3|TRBD2|-
CSARVSGYTDTQYF
TGCAGTGCTAGAGTTAGCGGGTACACAGATACGCAGTATTTT
>14|TRBV7-2|TRBJ2-2|-|few
CASSRDSGTGELFF
TGTGCCAGCAGCCGGGACAGCGGGACCGGGGAGCTGTTTTTT
>21|TRBV21-1|TRBJ1-6|-|few
CASSKTVTGETRSSYNSPLHF
TGTGCCAGCAGCAAAACGGTAACAGGGGAAACGCGAAGCTCCTATAATTCACCCCTCCACTTT
>11|TRBV11-2|TRBJ2-1|-|-
CAINRGNEQFF
TGTGCCATCAACCGGGGTAATGAGCAGTTCTTC
>14|TRBV5-3|TRBJ2-3|-|-
CASSLVGITDTQYF
TGTGCCAGCAGCTTGGTAGGCATCACAGATACGCAGTATTTT
>13|TRBV6-1|TRBJ1-2|-|-
CASSTARVYGYTF
TGTGCCAGCAGTACGGCCAGGGTGTATGGCTACACCTTC
>15|TRBV19|TRBJ2-5|TRBD1|-
CASSMGQATQETQYF
TGTGCCAGTAGTATGGGACAGGCCACTCAAGAGACCCAGTACTTC
>16|TRBV7-2|TRBJ2-6|-|-
CASSLGSLSGANVLTF
TGTGCCAGCAGCTTGGGCAGCCTCTCTGGGGCCAACGTCCTGACTTTC
>13|TRBV6-1|TRBJ1-5|-|few
CASSRQANQPQHF
TGTGCCAGCAGCCGACAGGCCAATCAGCCCCAGCATTTT
>12|TRBV10-2|TRBJ1-2|-|-
CASTAAGYGYTF
TGCGCCAGCACAGCAGCCGGCTATGGCTACACCTTC
>13|TRBV5-1|TRBJ2-3|TRBD2|-
CASSPLAGDTQYF
TGCGCCAGCAGCCCCCTAGCGGGGGATACGCAGTATTTT
>15|TRBV6-1|TRBJ2-7|TRBD1|-
CASSDKGGLAYEQYF
TGTGCCAGCAGTGATAAAGGGGGCCTTGCCTACGAGCAGTACTTC
>14|TRBV20-1|TRBJ2-1|-|-
CSAIMGPNYNEQFF
TGCAGTGCTATTATGGGACCCAACTACAATGAGCAGTTCTTC
>14|TRBV7-2|TRBJ2-7|TRBD2|-
CASSGTSGSHEQYF
TGTGCCAGCAGCGGGACTAGCGGGAGTCACGAGCAGTACTTC
>14|TRBV12-3/TRBV12-4|TRBJ1-1|-|once
CASSPGVMNTEAFF
TGTGCCAGCAGCCCTGGGGTTATGAACACTGAAGCTTTCTTT
>16|TRBV9|TRBJ2-3|-|-
CASSVVDGGGTDTQYF
TGTGCCAGCAGCGTAGTAGACGGGGGAGGCACAGATACGCAGTATTTT
>14|TRBV20-1|TRBJ1-1|-|-
CSAFPGKGNTEAFF
TGCAGTGCCTTTCCCGGTAAGGGCAACACTGAAGCTTTCTTT
>17|TRBV9|TRBJ1-3|TRBD1|-
CASSVRLLGGYENTIYF
TGTGCCAGCAGCGTCCGTTTGTTAGGGGGCTACGAAAACACCATATATTTT
>13|TRBV2|TRBJ1-1|-|few
CASSVSGNTEAFF
TGTGCCAGCAGTGTGAGCGGGAATACTGAAGCTTTCTTT
>15|TRBV10-1|TRBJ2-3|-|-
CASSDGGGLTDTQYF
TGCGCCAGCAGTGATGGAGGGGGTTTGACAGATACGCAGTATTTT
>16|TRBV6-5|TRBJ2-6|-|few
CASSYSMASGANVLTF
TGTGCCAGCAGTTACTCCATGGCCTCTGGGGCCAACGTCCTGACTTTC
>15|TRBV29-1|TRBJ2-3|TRBD2|few
CSVALAGGSTDTQYF
TGCAGCGTTGCTCTAGCGGGGGGGAGTACAGATACGCAGTATTTT
>14|TRBV5-8|TRBJ1-1|-|-
CASSRGHGNTEAFF
TGTGCCAGCAGCCGGGGACACGGGAACACTGAAGCTTTCTTT
>12|TRBV20-1|TRBJ1-6|-|few
CSVGGGDSPLHF
TGCAGCGTAGGGGGAGGAGACTCACCCCTCCACTTT
>14|TRBV24-1|TRBJ2-3|-|few
CATSDLGGTDTQYF
TGTGCCACCAGTGATTTGGGGGGCACAGATACGCAGTATTTT
>13|TRBV24-1|TRBJ2-2|-|-
CATRGTNTGELFF
TGTGCCACCAGAGGAACGAACACCGGGGAGCTGTTTTTT
>16|TRBV5-1|TRBJ2-7|TRBD1|-
CASSLSTGQDYYEQYF
TGCGCCAGCAGCTTGTCTACGGGACAGGATTACTACGAGCAGTACTTC
>15|TRBV20-1|TRBJ2-3|-|few
CSARDRRLSTDTQYF
TGCAGTGCTAGAGATCGGCGGTTGAGCACAGATACGCAGTATTTT
>17|TRBV20-1|TRBJ2-4|-|-
CSAPRGRETHHKNIQYF
TGCAGTGCTCCCCGTGGCAGGGAAACTCATCACAAAAACATTCAGTACTTC
>15|TRBV12-3/TRBV12-4|TRBJ1-1|-|-
CASRTGGAGNTEAFF
TGTGCCAGCCGCACAGGAGGGGCAGGGAACACTGAAGCTTTCTTT
>14|TRBV5-5|TRBJ2-5|-|-
CASTRFGDQETQYF
TGTGCCAGCACCCGATTTGGGGATCAAGAGACCCAGTACTTC